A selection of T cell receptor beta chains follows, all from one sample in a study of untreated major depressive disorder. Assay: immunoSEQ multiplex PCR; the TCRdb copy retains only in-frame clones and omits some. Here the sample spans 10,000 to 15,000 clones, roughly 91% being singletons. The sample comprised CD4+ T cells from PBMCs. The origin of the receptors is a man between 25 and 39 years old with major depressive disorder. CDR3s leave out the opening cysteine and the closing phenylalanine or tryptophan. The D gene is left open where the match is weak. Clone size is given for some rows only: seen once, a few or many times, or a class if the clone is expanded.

ASSKGGTLGEAF NA NA TRBJ1-1 TRBV2
ASSLDVGADTQY NA NA TRBJ2-3 TRBV5-1
ASSQEIARPQH NA NA TRBJ1-5 TRBV4-1
ASSFGGRGEKLF NA NA TRBJ1-4 TRBV7-8
ASSGTGGTYGYT NA TRBD1 TRBJ1-2 TRBV2
ASSGQAVQSEQF NA NA TRBJ2-1 TRBV2
ASSQEGESSYNSPLH NA NA TRBJ1-6 TRBV4-2
ASSSSPDNGYT NA NA TRBJ1-2 TRBV5-4
ATSRAQGDYGYT once NA TRBJ1-2 TRBV15
ASSRDRPSYEQY NA TRBD1 TRBJ2-7 TRBV2
ASKGVTYEQY NA NA TRBJ2-7 TRBV6-5
ASSFNGLGVEQY NA NA TRBJ2-7 TRBV5-1
ATSRGEWGGTEAF NA NA TRBJ1-1 TRBV15
ASSRQQAYEQY few NA TRBJ2-7 TRBV2
ASSSSARGGNYGYT NA NA TRBJ1-2 TRBV5-1
ASSQPRQPFYGYT NA NA TRBJ1-2 TRBV4-1
ASSYRDRVYGYT NA TRBD1 TRBJ1-2 TRBV28
ASSWDRPSGANVLT NA TRBD1 TRBJ2-6 TRBV5-4
ASSTYQWNEQF NA NA TRBJ2-1 TRBV7-2
ASSFSGLTEAF NA NA TRBJ1-1 TRBV7-2
ASSLAGPQETQY once NA TRBJ2-5 TRBV5-1
ARTGTTRNSPLH few TRBD1 TRBJ1-6 TRBV2
ASSFLGEPGHPLH NA NA TRBJ1-6 TRBV27
AIGQIVYEQY once NA TRBJ2-7 TRBV10-3
AWSSGTNQPQH NA NA TRBJ1-5 TRBV30
ATSSPTAPYEQY once NA TRBJ2-7 TRBV15
ASSEFSPVYGYT NA NA TRBJ1-2 TRBV25-1
ASSLALPGSEAF NA NA TRBJ1-1 TRBV7-8
AWSVQGFGEQY NA NA TRBJ2-7 TRBV30
ASSPRVGMPYEQY NA NA TRBJ2-7 TRBV5-6
ASSLPGVRSPLH NA NA TRBJ1-6 TRBV5-1
ASSSGTGDYGYT NA TRBD1 TRBJ1-2 TRBV2
ASSLQGFGNTIY NA NA TRBJ1-3 TRBV19
ASSHGTSGGTTHF NA TRBD2 TRBJ2-1 TRBV7-9
ASNEGGQGDNEQF few TRBD1 TRBJ2-1 TRBV6-6
ASSGTAVTEAF NA NA TRBJ1-1 TRBV6-5
ASSTRQGGYGYT NA TRBD1 TRBJ1-2 TRBV6-5
ASSLSQGGTDTQY NA NA TRBJ2-3 TRBV27
AWSVRFKRTEAF NA NA TRBJ1-1 TRBV30
ASSTAGQGTDTQY NA TRBD1 TRBJ2-3 TRBV7-9
AGTRQNSGNTIY once NA TRBJ1-3 TRBV12-1
ASSYSGGSYNEQF NA NA TRBJ2-1 TRBV6-5
ASSGQYYGYT NA NA TRBJ1-2 TRBV6-1
ASSEDRGRYGYT NA TRBD1 TRBJ1-2 TRBV2
ASSSTMGNYGYT once NA TRBJ1-2 TRBV10-2
ASSEGNQPQH NA NA TRBJ1-5 TRBV5-6
ASSLNPARVVEQF NA NA TRBJ2-1 TRBV14
AWSVTMNTEAF NA NA TRBJ1-1 TRBV30
ASSLVPVVYSNQPQH NA NA TRBJ1-5 TRBV5-1
ASSRPGQGYNEQF NA TRBD1 TRBJ2-1 TRBV11-2
ASSRTSALGDSPLH NA NA TRBJ1-6 TRBV4-2
ASSPPGGGAGNEQF NA TRBD2 TRBJ2-1 TRBV18
SGVGGNTIY NA NA TRBJ1-3 TRBV20-1